This T cell receptor (beta chain) appears in the sequencing data of a study of blood T cell repertoires in COVID-19. In the study overall: The analysed material was cDNA or gDNA that came from T cells, B-cell-depleted T cells, or PBMCs.

In the authors' methods: Amplifying reference gene primers gave estimates of nucleated cell counts. Assay: immunoSEQ multiplex PCR; the TCRdb copy retains only in-frame clones and omits some. V, J and clone size derive from that table, while D and trimming were established from the DNA sequence. The data show just over 150,000 clones, 80% seen once. The material sequenced was peripheral blood. This receptor was identified in a man aged 55 to 70 with acute or convalescent COVID-19.

The CDR3, as DNA: TGTGCCAGCAAGGAGCGGGGGAACACCGGGGAGCTGTTTTTT. This sequence encodes CASKERGNTGELFF. The chain uses TRBV6-4 and TRBJ2-2, with 7 nucleotides matching TRBD2. CDR3 length equals 14 residues. Germline CDR1 reads MRHNA; CDR2 reads SNTAGT. The V and J ends lost 7 bases and 1 base, in that order; junction bases with no gene match: 3.